The clone carrying this TCR beta chain was seen once. Its target is not known. These data originate in a study of T-cell reconstitution after alpha-beta-depleted transplantation in children. The authors prepared the TCRbeta library with unique molecular identifiers. TCRdb ran MiXCR on the PCR reads and lists one entry per CDR3 protein. This table holds approximately 400,000 distinct CDR3 sequences, around 15% found once. Findings and caveats of the study: Reportedly, only several hundred clones from non-depleted graft cells drove alpha-beta T-cell counts at about two months. High day-60 TCRbeta diversity in some patients came from surviving recipient T cells and thymic progenitors. Fresh T-cell production supplied most of the T-cell counts and diversity seen one year after transplant.

The ends lost 5 bases at V and 2 bases at J; junction bases unmatched: 10. Per germline, CDR1 SGHRS and CDR2 YFSETQ. This CDR3 is 15 amino acids long. This clonotype was obtained from a boy under three years old who had a stem cell transplant for Wiskott-Aldrich syndrome, so the T cells may come from the graft donor. The sequenced sample was PBMCs, mostly from graft donor cells, obtained 360 days after TCRalphabeta/CD19-depleted stem cell transplant. This chain connects TRBV5-1 to TRBJ2-7; TRBD1 aligns across 7 bases. The CDR3 sequence: CASRAPGTATYEQYF. CDR3 coding DNA: TGCGCCAGCAGGGCCCCCGGGACAGCCACCTACGAGCAGTACTTC.